The sequence of this TCR beta chain was determined in a study of cytomegalovirus exposure and HLA in healthy donors (dated by TCRdb to about 2017). About the full investigation: According to an earlier analysis of 550 to 700 of the donors, some 180 million T cells yielded 95 million to 140 million unique TCR beta sequences and 250 to 350 Gb of sequence data. Roughly 300 gigabases of sequencing data and roughly 90 million unique TCR sequences were included in an early release covering around 600 HLA-typed donors. Of the 350 to 450 genotyped donors, roughly 80% fell in the genetic ancestry cluster associated with self-reported Caucasian donors. The study was designed to test whether signatures of past pathogen exposure could be identified by cataloging public T cell receptors. The study used immunosequencing to profile the T cell repertoires of approximately 650 subjects and linked those repertoires to cytomegalovirus serostatus. Along with the approximately 620-subject first cohort, a separate validation cohort of around 120 different subjects was used. To predict cytomegalovirus infection status, the study brought together high-throughput TCR immunosequencing, statistical association of individual TCRs with disease status, and machine learning. A later analysis re-analyzed previously published TCR beta repertoires from 500 to 700 donors and added high-resolution HLA genotyping to study TCR occurrence patterns. In the later analysis, no new phenotypic data were used to find candidate immune exposures; instead, reliance was placed on TCR beta sequences and their occurrence across donors. To decide whether each TCR beta V gene segment behaved as functional or pseudogenic, an earlier analysis of over 500 of the donors relied on high-throughput TCR beta sequencing. Donor age, sex, ethnicity and CMV serostatus were collected together with the repertoire data. In a later genetic analysis, genome-wide SNP genotypes for about three fifths of the 666 donors were used, and that subset was treated as a discovery cohort. Every repertoire in the discovery cohort had been generated on one and the same sequencing platform. Both class I and class II loci were covered by HLA typing, at four-digit resolution. The number of typed donors differed by locus: roughly 620-640 for A, B, C, DRB1 and DQB1; 522 for DQA1; fewer than 610 for DPA1; and about 450 for DPB1. Because of strong linkage in the cohort, a few DR-DQ haplotypes were treated as single units for association and clustering. On average, roughly 240,000 unique TCR beta nucleotide sequences were sequenced per donor among 398 genotyped donors of the cohort, with roughly 20% of those sequences being non-productive. Study-level results and caveats: In a later analysis, HLA-associated TCR beta chains were found to be more clonally expanded and to have lower generation probabilities than equally common non-associated chains. Across donors, most TCR sequences were observed very rarely, whereas some public TCRs were present in many individuals. The classifier was reported to diagnose cytomegalovirus status with high specificity and sensitivity in both the original and validation cohorts. Because counts were too low, about 15 rarely observed V segments, including chromosome 9 orphons, were left out of the earlier analysis of 587 of the donors. V-gene and J-gene trimming of TCR beta chains was associated with a missense DCLRE1C variant in a later genetic analysis, and the association was replicated in an independent cohort. At a false discovery rate of 0.05, a later analysis linked under 20,000 TCR beta sequences to specific HLA alleles. The authors suggested that the approach could potentially be generalized to other disease states and immunological phenotypes. Roughly uniform sequencing depth across donors was assumed in presence/absence analyses, although this assumption may not hold. According to a later genetic analysis, donors in an Asian-associated ancestry cluster had fewer N-insertions in productive TCRs than the approximately 630-donor mean. In a later analysis, several top co-occurrence clusters were reported to appear linked to parvovirus B19, influenza, CMV and Epstein-Barr virus. In an earlier analysis of some 500 of the donors, most TCR beta V segments were observed in productive rearrangements about 87% or about 30% of the time, broadly matching IMGT annotations. When HLA alleles, especially DR and DQ, strongly co-occurred, TCR associations were difficult to assign to individual alleles. The 87-base-pair reads could not distinguish some IMGT-functional V segments, including TRBV6-2 and TRBV6-3, so those segments were excluded. In vitro tests confirmed that a few of the cytomegalovirus-associated TCR beta chains recognize cytomegalovirus antigens. Correlated functional status among segregating V segments might reflect linkage disequilibrium, but an unknown experimental factor could not be ruled out. Only TCR beta chains were sequenced in this cohort, and the absence of alpha or paired-chain data limited detectable features. HLA typing was unavailable for some donors at each locus, so association tests used only the typed subset. Most CMV-associated TCR beta chains appeared to be HLA-restricted in a later analysis, and the HLA associations seemed to be driven largely by CMV exposure. A cluster of highly shared sequence variants was judged likely to be a technical artifact of the sequencing pipeline. For the cohort, immune exposure information was limited to CMV serostatus. According to a later analysis, TCR association rates differed among HLA loci, with DRB1 alleles showing the most associated TCRs and HLA-C alleles showing the fewest. A further reported finding was that TCR beta sequences accurately predicted the HLA-A and HLA-B alleles for most subjects in the first cohort. The study gave a list of under 200 TCR beta chains associated with cytomegalovirus.

The protocol used for the library was the immunoSEQ multiplex PCR assay. For the multiplex PCR, a mixture combining 60 forward primers for TCR Vbeta segments and 13 reverse primers for TCR Jbeta segments was used. A multiplex PCR assay on genomic DNA amplified the CDR3 region of rearranged TCR beta genes. Amplified TCR beta libraries were sequenced as 87-base-pair reads on the Illumina HiSeq System. The original methods were these. A later analysis counted around 72 million unique TCR beta chains across the 550 to 750 repertoires, and 9 million to 14 million of these chains were shared by at least two donors. A nearest-neighbor algorithm error-corrected the raw reads and collapsed the reads into unique sequences, merging closely related sequences to remove PCR and sequencing errors. Alignment of CDR3 sequences to IMGT reference sequences was used to assign V, D and J gene segments. Each retained sequence needed at least a six-nucleotide match to both a V gene segment and a J gene segment. A rearrangement was called productive if the CDR3 had no stop codons and remained in frame with V and J, and every other rearrangement was called non-productive. Following IMGT convention, CDR3 was defined as the stretch from the second conserved V-encoded cysteine to the conserved J-encoded phenylalanine. The earlier analysis of about 570 of the donors excluded any sequence lacking an unambiguous match to a single V gene segment. An earlier analysis of 550 to 650 of the donors classified V segments as functional when productive rearrangements were above 56.7% and as segregating when the standard deviation between donors was above 5%. A statistical classification framework was developed to diagnose cytomegalovirus status using the catalog of TCR beta chain sequences. A later analysis assigned V and J genes by comparing TCR nucleotide sequences with IMGT/GENE-DB human TR gene sequences. A later analysis assigned CDR3 sequences and most-parsimonious VDJ recombination scenarios with the TCRdist pipeline. In a later analysis, each TCR beta chain was defined by its CDR3 amino acid sequence together with its V-gene family, and reads lacking a unique V-gene family were excluded. To address suspected cross-contamination and a sequencing artifact, a later analysis removed under 600 highly shared, low-generation-probability nucleotide sequences. A later analysis calculated a clonal expansion index for each public chain from normalized within-repertoire ranks of inferred template counts. Generation probabilities in a later analysis came from a VDJ recombination model fitted to out-of-frame rearrangements, and those results were checked against IGoR. Hypergeometric tests were used in a later analysis to score TCR-TCR, TCR-HLA and TCR-CMV co-occurrence, with a repertoire-size bias correction applied to the TCR pairs. A later analysis estimated false discovery rates by permuting HLA or CMV assignments 20 times. In a later analysis, co-occurring TCRs were grouped using DBSCAN, and TCRdist sequence similarity was added for clustering within HLA-allele-positive subsets. Co-occurrence clustering excluded repertoires with fewer than 30,000 or more than 120,000 public chains, plus five with anomalous nucleotide sharing. Not all clones reach the TCRdb copy of this immuneACCESS table, which keeps in-frame sequences only. Checked studies attribute under half of the gap to unresolved V genes and leave the rest unexplained. The D gene and trimming were derived from the DNA, and the V and J assignments and clone size from that table. Recorded for this sample are roughly 92,000 clones; under 90% of them occurred a single time. The ten most abundant clones make up around 4.2% of the sample.

The cohort consisted of fewer than 700 healthy bone marrow donors. At the time of sampling, all cohort members were nominally healthy, though unrecorded immune exposures were likely present. The donor was CMV seropositive and was included in the group of approximately 300 seropositive cohort members. A peripheral blood sample was collected from each donor, and TCR beta sequencing was performed on peripheral blood mononuclear cells. Genomic DNA extraction from the blood cell samples was performed with the Qiagen DNeasy Blood Extraction Kit. V and J are trimmed by 1 base and 8 bases, and the gene matches miss 6 bases of the junction. CDR1 and CDR2 (KGHSH, LQKENI) derive from the germline V gene. From its cysteine to its phenylalanine, the CDR3 spans 15 amino acids. Of the read, only the CDR3 DNA is kept; its 45 bases are in frame from base 1. With respect to this clone: There is no known antigen for this receptor. No qualities accompany the bases; no much larger clone lies one base away.

This clonotype was obtained from a woman in her sixties or seventies in good health and CMV-seropositive. Sequenced input: PBMCs. The rearranged segments are TRBV18 and TRBJ1-4, with TRBD1 matching 8 junction bases. The CDR3 has the sequence CASSPQGQGGEKLFF. At the DNA level, the sequence is TGTGCCAGCTCACCACAAGGACAGGGCGGGGAAAAACTGTTTTTT.